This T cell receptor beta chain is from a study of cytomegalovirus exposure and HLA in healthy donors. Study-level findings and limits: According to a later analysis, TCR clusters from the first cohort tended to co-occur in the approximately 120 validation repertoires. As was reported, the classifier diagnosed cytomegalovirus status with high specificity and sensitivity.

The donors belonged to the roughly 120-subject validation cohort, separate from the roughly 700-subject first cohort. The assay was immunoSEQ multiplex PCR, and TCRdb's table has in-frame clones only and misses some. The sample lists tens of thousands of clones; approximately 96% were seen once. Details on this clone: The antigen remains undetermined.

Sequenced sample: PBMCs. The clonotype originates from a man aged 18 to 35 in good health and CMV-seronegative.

CDR3 bases: TGTGCCAGCAGTGTGAGCGGGAGTGGCATAGATACGCAGTATTTT. Protein: CASSVSGSGIDTQYF. The V call is TRBV2, the J call TRBJ2-3; 8 bases are a match to TRBD2. The germline V gene encodes CDR1 SNHLY and CDR2 FYNNEI. The V and J ends lost 4 bases and 5 bases, in that order; junction bases with no gene match: 8. The length of the CDR3 is 15 residues.